The 22 T cell receptor beta chains in this list originate from one sample, sequenced in a study of vaccination effects on CD4 cells after COVID-19. The antigens for these receptors are not known. Using viral peptide pools, the ViraFEST assay grew out antigen-specific CD4+ T cells prior to sequencing. Cultured cells yielded isolated CD4+ T cells after 10 days. Their SARS-CoV-2 infection, verified by PCR, occurred between March and December 2020. The repertoire was sequenced with immunoSEQ multiplex PCR; TCRdb's copy has only in-frame clones and lacks some. The sample lists about 45,000 clones, approximately 70% seen once, with about 30% in the top ten. The material was CD4+ T cells from PBMCs cultured with a peptide pool, obtained before COVID-19 vaccination. These receptors were collected from a human donor who had a prior SARS-CoV-2 infection.

The V call is TRBV3-1 (or the pseudogene TRBV3-2), the J call TRBJ2-1; no clear D gene. V was shortened by 1 base and J by 12 bases, with 13 bases between the two germline ends. This CDR3 contains 13 residues. Germline lookup yields CDR1 LGHDT and CDR2 YNNKEL (reference sequence). The CDR3 nucleotides are TGTGCCAGCAGCCAAGGCGGAACTTTGGCGCAGTTCTTC. The encoded protein is CASSQGGTLAQFF.

The CDR3 sequence: CASSYDRNYGYTF. DNA for the CDR3: TGTGCCAGCAGTTACGACAGAAACTATGGCTACACCTTC. This chain uses TRBV6-5 with TRBJ1-2, with D perhaps TRBD1 (5 bases). The CDR3 loop spans 13 amino acids. CDR1 is MNHEY, CDR2 SVGAGI, per germline. V shed 2 bases and J shed 2 bases, with 6 bases lying between them.

The chain uses TRBV19 and TRBJ1-5; D is uncertain. Trimming took off 4 bases at V and 4 bases at J, with 17 bases between the two ends. The CDR3 has 16 amino acids. Germline V lookup: CDR1 LNHDA, CDR2 SQIVND (reference sequence). In DNA, the CDR3 is TGTGCCAGTAGTAAAACAGTCTTGGGTGGTAATCAGCCCCAGCATTTT. Translated: CASSKTVLGGNQPQHF.

The rearrangement links TRBV7-9 to TRBJ1-2; D perhaps matches TRBD1 (5 bases). V lost 5 bases, J lost 3 bases, and 13 bases lay in between. This CDR3 has 14 amino acids. Germline lookup yields CDR1 SEHNR and CDR2 FQNEAQ (reference sequence). CDR3: CASSGSREYYGYTF. The CDR3, as DNA: TGTGCCAGCAGCGGAAGCAGGGAGTACTATGGCTACACCTTC.

Written as DNA, the CDR3 is TGTGCCAGCTCACCGGACATTGGACTAGCCGTCCATGAGCAGTTCTTC. This gives the protein CASSPDIGLAVHEQFF. This chain joins TRBV18 and TRBJ2-1; TRBD2 aligns across 8 bases. After removal of 3 bases from V and 8 bases from J, the junction contained 12 bases not matched to a gene. This CDR3 comprises 16 residues. Looked up from germline, CDR1 is KGHSH and CDR2 is LQKENI. Using reference TRBV18 and TRBJ2-1 for the parts outside the CDR3, the full variable domain is NAGVMQNPRHLVRRRGQEARLRCSPMKGHSHVYWYRQLPEEGLKFMVYLQKENIIDESGMPKERFSAEFPKEGPSILRIQQVVRGDSAAYFCASSPDIGLAVHEQFFGPGTRLTVL.

The chain recombines TRBV7-3 with TRBJ2-1; 12 positions match TRBD2. Germline V CDR1 and CDR2: SGHTA, FQGTGA. The junction had 3 bases not matched to a gene; V was cut back by 0 bases and J by 9 bases. CDR3 size: 15 residues. CDR3 coding DNA: TGTGCCAGCAGCTTAACGCTAGCGGGAGGGAGTGAGCAGTTCTTC. Translation gives CASSLTLAGGSEQFF.

J is TRBJ1-1 and V is TRBV11-2; D not resolved. Germline values: CDR1 SGHAT, CDR2 FQNNGV. V lost 5 bases and J 3 bases, leaving 7 bases between the germline ends. The CDR3 runs 12 residues. This CDR3 reads CASSRFDTEAFF. The CDR3 coding sequence is TGTGCCAGCAGCCGGTTTGACACTGAAGCTTTCTTT.

The gene calls are TRBV27 and TRBJ2-7, with D uncertain. Germline V lookup: CDR1 MNHEY, CDR2 SMNVEV (reference sequence). Deletions cut 2 bases from V and 8 bases from J, with 13 bases between. The CDR3 is 13 amino acids. The CDR3 DNA reads TGTGCCAGCAGTTTAACCGACGGCAGAAAGCAGTACTTC. Protein sequence: CASSLTDGRKQYF.

The chain employs TRBV4-2 and TRBJ2-1; TRBD2 matches at 12 bases. The germline V gene encodes CDR1 LGHNA and CDR2 YNFKEQ. The CDR3 covers 15 residues. With 0 bases clipped from V and 13 bases from J, the junction kept 7 bases outside the gene matches. This CDR3 reads CASSQDTSGRRYQFF. The CDR3 region has the DNA TGTGCCAGCAGCCAAGATACTAGCGGGAGGAGATACCAGTTCTTC.

This clone was recorded only once. The chain joins TRBV3-1 (or the pseudogene TRBV3-2) to TRBJ2-3; D call uncertain. The germline V gene has CDR1 LGHDT and CDR2 YNNKEL (reference sequence). This CDR3 comprises 16 residues. The germline V and J ends were trimmed by 4 bases and 4 bases, with 18 bases remaining between them. The CDR3 sequence is CASSLHRRLGPDTQYF. The CDR3 DNA follows: TGTGCCAGCAGCCTCCACCGACGCCTGGGTCCAGATACGCAGTATTTT.

The chain links TRBV7-9 to TRBJ1-5; D ambiguous. The CDR3 has 12 residues. V gave up 1 base and J gave up 5 bases, with 3 bases separating them. CDR1 and CDR2 (germline): SEHNR, FQNEAQ (reference sequence). CDR3 region: CASSLGDQPQHF. The CDR3 DNA follows: TGTGCCAGCAGCTTAGGCGATCAGCCCCAGCATTTT. The full variable domain, with the rest looked up from reference TRBV7-9 and TRBJ1-5, is DTGVSQNPRHKITKRGQNVTFRCDPISEHNRLYWYRQTLGQGPEFLTYFQNEAQLEKSRLLSDRFSAERPKGSFSTLEIQRTEQGDSAMYLCASSLGDQPQHFGDGTRLSIL.

The genes are TRBV5-4 and TRBJ2-7, with 11 bases matching TRBD2. Germline V gene sequence: CDR1 SGHNT, CDR2 YYREEE (reference sequence). The V and J ends lost 4 bases and 5 bases, in that order; junction bases with no gene match: 8. This CDR3 is 15 amino acids long. CDR3 sequence: CASSDGTSGADEQYF. The DNA for the CDR3 is TGTGCCAGCAGCGATGGGACTAGCGGTGCCGACGAGCAGTACTTC.

This clone was seen only a few times. This chain connects TRBV9 to TRBJ1-2; D gene unclear. This CDR3 contains 14 residues. Germline CDR1 SGDLS, CDR2 YYNGEE. V was clipped by 4 bases and J by 5 bases, with 15 bases between them. As DNA, the CDR3 is TGTGCCAGCAGCCCGAGGGCAGCCTTGTATGGCTACACCTTC. Amino acids: CASSPRAALYGYTF.

This clone was observed a handful of times. This chain connects TRBV6-5 to TRBJ2-3; 7 nucleotides line up with TRBD2. The CDR3 is 14 residues long. J was trimmed by 4 bases and V by 2 bases; bases with no gene match: 3. Germline values: CDR1 MNHEY, CDR2 SVGAGI. In nucleotides, the CDR3 is TGTGCCAGCAGTTACCAGCGGGACTCAGATACGCAGTATTTT. As protein: CASSYQRDSDTQYF.

V usage is TRBV7-2 and J usage is TRBJ2-3; possible D gene TRBD2, 6 bases. Looked up from germline, CDR1 is SGHTA and CDR2 is FQGNSA. Trimming shortened V by 5 bases and J by 2 bases, and 26 bases separated the two germline ends. The CDR3 loop spans 19 amino acids. CDR3 sequence: CASSLVGLRERGPTDTQYF. The CDR3 DNA sequence: TGTGCCAGCAGCCTCGTTGGTTTGCGGGAAAGGGGACCCACAGATACGCAGTATTTT.

Only a few counts were recorded for this clone. The chain carries TRBV7-9 and TRBJ2-3; 7 bases match TRBD2. Germline V CDR1 and CDR2: SEHNR, FQNEAQ (reference sequence). V shed 5 bases, J shed 4 bases, and the junction held 15 bases outside the gene matches. This CDR3 is 17 amino acids long. For the CDR3, the DNA is TGTGCCAGCAGCCAAAAGACGGGGAGGGGCTCCGCAGATACGCAGTATTTT. This codes for CASSQKTGRGSADTQYF.

This clone was observed a handful of times. The V call is TRBV4-2, the J call TRBJ1-2; a weak D match, TRBD1 (6 bases). CDR1 is LGHNA, CDR2 YNFKEQ, per germline. Trimming took 4 bases from V and 4 from J, leaving 19 bases between them. The CDR3 consists of 16 residues. CDR3 protein: CASSPTTGSGFYGYTF. The CDR3 region has the DNA TGTGCCAGCAGCCCGACTACAGGGAGCGGATTCTATGGCTACACCTTC.

The chain recombines TRBV28 with TRBJ2-5; 9 bases are a match to TRBD1. This CDR3 region has 14 residues. The germline V gene has CDR1 MDHEN and CDR2 SYDVKM. V trimming: 8 bases; J trimming: 4 bases; junction bases outside the gene matches: 8. CDR3 loop: CASGLTGGIETQYF. In DNA, the CDR3 is TGTGCCAGCGGACTGACAGGGGGTATAGAGACCCAGTACTTC. The variable domain in full, completed from reference TRBV28 and TRBJ2-5, reads DVKVTQSSRYLVKRTGEKVFLECVQDMDHENMFWYRQDPGLGLRLIYFSYDVKMKEKGDIPEGYSVSREKKERFSLILESASTNQTSMYLCASGLTGGIETQYFGPGTRLLVL.

This chain links TRBV24-1 with TRBJ2-7; D unclear. This CDR3 contains 11 residues. CDR1 is KGHDR, CDR2 SFDVKD, per germline. The germline V and J ends were trimmed by 9 bases and 4 bases, with 9 bases remaining between them. CDR3 amino acids: CATPTKYEQYF. In nucleotides, the CDR3 is TGTGCCACCCCCACTAAATACGAGCAGTACTTC.

The chain combines TRBV5-1 with TRBJ1-2; perhaps TRBD1 as D (5 bases). Trimming left V 1 base short and J 4 bases short, with 11 bases between. The CDR3 covers 14 residues. CDR1 and CDR2 from the germline V gene are SGHRS and YFSETQ. The CDR3 region has the DNA TGCGCCAGCAGCTTGAGTCAGGGTCCCTATGGCTACACCTTC. Amino acid sequence: CASSLSQGPYGYTF.

This rearrangement joins TRBV3-1 (or the pseudogene TRBV3-2) to TRBJ2-5, with D perhaps matching TRBD1 or TRBD2 (6 bases each). CDR1 is LGHDT and CDR2 is YNNKEL in the germline V gene (reference sequence). V dropped 3 bases and J dropped 5 bases, with 10 bases sitting between them. This CDR3 spans 13 amino acids. The CDR3, as DNA: TGTGCCAGCAGCCAGCTAGGGGGGGAGACCCAGTACTTC. Translation: CASSQLGGETQYF.

J is TRBJ1-4 and V is TRBV7-9; D possibly corresponds to TRBD1 (6 bases). CDR1 SEHNR and CDR2 FQNEAQ come from the germline V gene (reference sequence). Deletions cut 2 bases from V and 9 bases from J, with 22 bases between. The CDR3 is 17 amino acids. The CDR3 sequence is CASSLHGSGAGEQKLFF. The CDR3 DNA reads TGTGCCAGCAGCTTACACGGATCCGGGGCAGGGGAGCAAAAACTGTTTTTT.